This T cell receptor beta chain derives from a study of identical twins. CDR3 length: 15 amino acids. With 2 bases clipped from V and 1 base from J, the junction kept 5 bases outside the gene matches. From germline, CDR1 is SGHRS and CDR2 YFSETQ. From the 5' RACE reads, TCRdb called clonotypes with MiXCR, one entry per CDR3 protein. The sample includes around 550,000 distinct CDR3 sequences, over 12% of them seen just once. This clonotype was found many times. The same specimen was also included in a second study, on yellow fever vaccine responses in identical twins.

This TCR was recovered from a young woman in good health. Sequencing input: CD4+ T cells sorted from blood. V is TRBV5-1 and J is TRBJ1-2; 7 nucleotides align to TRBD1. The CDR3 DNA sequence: TGCGCCAGCAGCTTTGGGGACAGCCTTAACTATGGCTACACCTTC. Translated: CASSFGDSLNYGYTF. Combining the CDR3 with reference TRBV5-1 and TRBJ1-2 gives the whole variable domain KAGVTQTPRYLIKTRGQQVTLSCSPISGHRSVSWYQQTPGQGLQFLFEYFSETQRNKGNFPGRFSGRQFSNSRSEMNVSTLELGDSALYLCASSFGDSLNYGYTFGSGTRLTVV.